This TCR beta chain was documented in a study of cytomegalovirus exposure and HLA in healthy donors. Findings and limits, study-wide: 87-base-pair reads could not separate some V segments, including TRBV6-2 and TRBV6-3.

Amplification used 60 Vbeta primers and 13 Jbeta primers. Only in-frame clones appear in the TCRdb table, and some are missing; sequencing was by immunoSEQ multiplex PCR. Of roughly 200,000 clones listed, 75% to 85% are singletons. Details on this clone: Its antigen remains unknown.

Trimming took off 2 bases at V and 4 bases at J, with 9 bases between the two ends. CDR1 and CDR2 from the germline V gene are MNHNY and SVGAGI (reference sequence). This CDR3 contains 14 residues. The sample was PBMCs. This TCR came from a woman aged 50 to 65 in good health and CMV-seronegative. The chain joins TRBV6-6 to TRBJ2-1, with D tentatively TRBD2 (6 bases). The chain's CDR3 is CASSYTGAYNEQFF. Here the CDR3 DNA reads TGTGCCAGCAGTTACACGGGAGCGTACAATGAGCAGTTCTTC.